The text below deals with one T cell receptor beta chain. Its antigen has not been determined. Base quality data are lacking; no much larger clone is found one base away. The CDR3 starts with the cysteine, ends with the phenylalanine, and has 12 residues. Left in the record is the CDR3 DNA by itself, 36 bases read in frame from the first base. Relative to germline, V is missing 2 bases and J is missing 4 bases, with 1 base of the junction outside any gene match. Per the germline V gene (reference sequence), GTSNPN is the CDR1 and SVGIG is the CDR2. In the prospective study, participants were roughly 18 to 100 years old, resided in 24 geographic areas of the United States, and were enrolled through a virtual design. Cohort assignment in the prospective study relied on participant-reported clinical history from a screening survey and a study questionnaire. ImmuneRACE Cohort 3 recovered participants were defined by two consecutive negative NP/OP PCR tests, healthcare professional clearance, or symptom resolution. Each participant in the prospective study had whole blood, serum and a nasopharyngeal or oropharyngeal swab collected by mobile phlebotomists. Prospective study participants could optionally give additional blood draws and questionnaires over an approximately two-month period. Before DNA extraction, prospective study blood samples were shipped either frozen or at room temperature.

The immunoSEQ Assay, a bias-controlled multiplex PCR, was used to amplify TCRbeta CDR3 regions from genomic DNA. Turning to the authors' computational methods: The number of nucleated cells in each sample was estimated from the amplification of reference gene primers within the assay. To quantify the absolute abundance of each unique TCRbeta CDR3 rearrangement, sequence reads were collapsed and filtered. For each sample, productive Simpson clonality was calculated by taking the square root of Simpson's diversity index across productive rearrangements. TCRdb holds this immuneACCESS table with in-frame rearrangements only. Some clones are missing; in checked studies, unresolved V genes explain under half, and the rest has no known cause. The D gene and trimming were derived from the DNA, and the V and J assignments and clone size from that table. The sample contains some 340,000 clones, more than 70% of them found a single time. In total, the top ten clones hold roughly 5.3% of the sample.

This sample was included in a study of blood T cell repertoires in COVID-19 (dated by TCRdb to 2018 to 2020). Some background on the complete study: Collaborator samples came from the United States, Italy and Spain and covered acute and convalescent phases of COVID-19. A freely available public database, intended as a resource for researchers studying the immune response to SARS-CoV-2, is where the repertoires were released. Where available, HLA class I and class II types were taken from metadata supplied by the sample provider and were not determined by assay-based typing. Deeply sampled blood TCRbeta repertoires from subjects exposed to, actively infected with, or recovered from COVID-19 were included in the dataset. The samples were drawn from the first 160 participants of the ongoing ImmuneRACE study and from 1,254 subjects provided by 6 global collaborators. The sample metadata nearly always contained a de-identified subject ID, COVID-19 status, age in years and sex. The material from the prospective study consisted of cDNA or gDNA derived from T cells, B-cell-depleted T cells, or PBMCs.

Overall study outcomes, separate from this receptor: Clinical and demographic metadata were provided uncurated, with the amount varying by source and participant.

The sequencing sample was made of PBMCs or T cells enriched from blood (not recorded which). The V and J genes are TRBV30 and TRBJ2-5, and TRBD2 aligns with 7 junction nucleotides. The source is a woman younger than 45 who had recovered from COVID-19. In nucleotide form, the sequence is TGTGCCTGGAGTTGGGGGGGAGAGACCCAGTACTTC. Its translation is CAWSWGGETQYF.